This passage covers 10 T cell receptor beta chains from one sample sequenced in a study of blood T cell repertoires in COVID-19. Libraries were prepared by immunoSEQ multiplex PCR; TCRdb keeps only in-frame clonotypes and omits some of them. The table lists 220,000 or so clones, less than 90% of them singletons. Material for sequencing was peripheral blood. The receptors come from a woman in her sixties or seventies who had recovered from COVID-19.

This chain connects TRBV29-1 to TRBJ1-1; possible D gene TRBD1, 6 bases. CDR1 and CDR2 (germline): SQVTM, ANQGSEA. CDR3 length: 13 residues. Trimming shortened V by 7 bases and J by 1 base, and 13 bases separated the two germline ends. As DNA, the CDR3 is TGCAGCGCCGGACAGACTCCGAACACTGAAGCTTTCTTT. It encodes CSAGQTPNTEAFF.

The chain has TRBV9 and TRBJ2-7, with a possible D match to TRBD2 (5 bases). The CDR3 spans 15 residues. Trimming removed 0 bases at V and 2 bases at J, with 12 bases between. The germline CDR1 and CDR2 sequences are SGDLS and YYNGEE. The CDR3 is CASSVEVSETYEQYF. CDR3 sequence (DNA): TGTGCCAGCAGCGTAGAAGTTAGCGAGACCTACGAGCAGTACTTC.

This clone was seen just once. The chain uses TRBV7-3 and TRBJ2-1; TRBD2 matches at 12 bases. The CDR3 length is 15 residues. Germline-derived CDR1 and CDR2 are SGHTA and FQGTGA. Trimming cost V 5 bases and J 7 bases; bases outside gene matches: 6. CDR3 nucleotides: TGTGCCAGCAGCAGACTAGCGGGGGTTGGGAATGAGCAGTTCTTC. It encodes CASSRLAGVGNEQFF.

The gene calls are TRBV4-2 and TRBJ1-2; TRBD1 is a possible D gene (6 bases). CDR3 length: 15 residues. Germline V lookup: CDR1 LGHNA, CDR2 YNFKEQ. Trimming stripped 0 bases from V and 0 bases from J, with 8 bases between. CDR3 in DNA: TGTGCCAGCAGCCAAGATGCAGGGGCTAACTATGGCTACACCTTC. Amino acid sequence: CASSQDAGANYGYTF.

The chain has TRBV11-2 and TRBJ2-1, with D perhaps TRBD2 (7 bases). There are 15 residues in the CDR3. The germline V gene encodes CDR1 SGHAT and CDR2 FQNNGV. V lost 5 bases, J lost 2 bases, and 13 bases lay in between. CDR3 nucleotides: TGTGCCAGCAGCCGCGGGGGCCCAACCTACAATGAGCAGTTCTTC. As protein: CASSRGGPTYNEQFF. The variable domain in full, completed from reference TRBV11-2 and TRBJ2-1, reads EAGVAQSPRYKIIEKRQSVAFWCNPISGHATLYWYQQILGQGPKLLIQFQNNGVVDDSQLPKDRFSAERLKGVDSTLKIQPAKLEDSAVYLCASSRGGPTYNEQFFGPGTRLTVL.

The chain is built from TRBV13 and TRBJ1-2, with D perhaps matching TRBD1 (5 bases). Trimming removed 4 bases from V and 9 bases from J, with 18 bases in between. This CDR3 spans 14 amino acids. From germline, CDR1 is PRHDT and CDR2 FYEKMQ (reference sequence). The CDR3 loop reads CASSSLGTGERYTF. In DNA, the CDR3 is TGTGCCAGCAGCTCCCTAGGGACTGGGGAACGCTACACCTTC. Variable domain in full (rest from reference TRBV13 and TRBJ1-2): AAGVIQSPRHLIKEKRETATLKCYPIPRHDTVYWYQQGPGQDPQFLISFYEKMQSDKGSIPDRFSAQQFSDYHSELNMSSLELGDSALYFCASSSLGTGERYTFGSGTRLTVV.

CDR3 bases: TGTGCCTGGCTAGGACAGGGTTGGTACAATGAGCAGTTCTTC. It is translated as CAWLGQGWYNEQFF. The chain employs TRBV30 and TRBJ2-1, with 8 bases fitting TRBD1. V was clipped by 5 bases and J by 4 bases; unmatched bases: 7. Germline V gives CDR1 GTSNPN, CDR2 SVGIG (reference sequence). The CDR3 runs to 14 residues.

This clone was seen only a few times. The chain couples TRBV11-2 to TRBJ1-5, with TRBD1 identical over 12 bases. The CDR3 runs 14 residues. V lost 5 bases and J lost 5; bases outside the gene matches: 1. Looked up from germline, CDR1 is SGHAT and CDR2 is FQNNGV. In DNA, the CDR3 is TGTGCCAGCAGCGGGACAGGGGGCCATCAGCCCCAGCATTTT. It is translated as CASSGTGGHQPQHF. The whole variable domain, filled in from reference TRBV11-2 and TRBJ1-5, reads EAGVAQSPRYKIIEKRQSVAFWCNPISGHATLYWYQQILGQGPKLLIQFQNNGVVDDSQLPKDRFSAERLKGVDSTLKIQPAKLEDSAVYLCASSGTGGHQPQHFGDGTRLSIL.

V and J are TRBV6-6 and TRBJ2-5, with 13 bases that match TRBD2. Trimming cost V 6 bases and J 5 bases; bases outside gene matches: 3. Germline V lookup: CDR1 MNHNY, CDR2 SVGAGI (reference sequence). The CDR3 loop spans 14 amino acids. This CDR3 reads CASRLAGGVETQYF. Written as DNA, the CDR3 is TGTGCCAGCAGACTAGCGGGGGGGGTGGAGACCCAGTACTTC.

DNA of the CDR3: TGTGCCAGCAGCCCGCCCTTCAGGGTATCCTACGAGCAGTACTTC. The encoded protein is CASSPPFRVSYEQYF. The genes are TRBV7-9 and TRBJ2-7; TRBD1 might be the D (5 bases). The CDR3 has 15 amino acids. Germline V gives CDR1 SEHNR, CDR2 FQNEAQ (reference sequence). V was pared by 5 bases and J by 1 base, with 15 bases between.